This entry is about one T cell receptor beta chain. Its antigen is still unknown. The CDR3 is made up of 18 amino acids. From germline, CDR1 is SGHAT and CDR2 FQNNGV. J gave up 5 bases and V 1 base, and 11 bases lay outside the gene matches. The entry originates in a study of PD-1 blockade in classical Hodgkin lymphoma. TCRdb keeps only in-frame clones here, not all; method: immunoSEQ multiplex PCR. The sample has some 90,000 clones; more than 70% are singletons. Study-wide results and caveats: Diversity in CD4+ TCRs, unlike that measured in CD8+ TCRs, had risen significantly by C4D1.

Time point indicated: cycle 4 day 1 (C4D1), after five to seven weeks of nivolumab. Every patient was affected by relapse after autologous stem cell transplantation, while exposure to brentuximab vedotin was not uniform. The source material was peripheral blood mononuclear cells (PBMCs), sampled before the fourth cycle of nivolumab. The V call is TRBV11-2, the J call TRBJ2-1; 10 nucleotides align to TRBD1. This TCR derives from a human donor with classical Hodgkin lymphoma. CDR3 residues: CASSLAHRSGTGDNEQFF. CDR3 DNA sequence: TGTGCCAGCAGCTTAGCCCATAGGTCCGGGACAGGGGACAATGAGCAGTTCTTC.